The T cell receptor (beta chain) described here comes from a study of naive and memory T cell subsets. This clonotype was recorded a few times. This CDR3 is 15 amino acids long. Trimming at V came to 5 bases and at J to 8 bases, leaving 12 bases not matched to a gene. Per germline, CDR1 SGHTA and CDR2 FQGNSA. Reverse transcription of blood and skin TCR RNA was primed at alpha and beta constant regions. MiXCR, applied by TCRdb to the UMI-ligation and nested PCR reads, yields one record per CDR3 protein. The data show fewer than 20,000 distinct CDR3 sequences, more than 9% seen once. The treatment here: skin biopsy from PPD injection site in Mantoux-positive individual. Reverse transcription used DNase-treated unsorted total RNA, aiming for 1 to 1000 ng.

Specimen: skin, collected from a tuberculin skin test site. This TCR was recovered from an adult in good health. The chain couples TRBV7-2 to TRBJ1-2; 9 nucleotides agree with TRBD1. The CDR3, as DNA: TGTGCCAGCAGCCCCCCCGGGGACAGGGCTGGCGGCTACACCTTC. Translating it yields CASSPPGDRAGGYTF.